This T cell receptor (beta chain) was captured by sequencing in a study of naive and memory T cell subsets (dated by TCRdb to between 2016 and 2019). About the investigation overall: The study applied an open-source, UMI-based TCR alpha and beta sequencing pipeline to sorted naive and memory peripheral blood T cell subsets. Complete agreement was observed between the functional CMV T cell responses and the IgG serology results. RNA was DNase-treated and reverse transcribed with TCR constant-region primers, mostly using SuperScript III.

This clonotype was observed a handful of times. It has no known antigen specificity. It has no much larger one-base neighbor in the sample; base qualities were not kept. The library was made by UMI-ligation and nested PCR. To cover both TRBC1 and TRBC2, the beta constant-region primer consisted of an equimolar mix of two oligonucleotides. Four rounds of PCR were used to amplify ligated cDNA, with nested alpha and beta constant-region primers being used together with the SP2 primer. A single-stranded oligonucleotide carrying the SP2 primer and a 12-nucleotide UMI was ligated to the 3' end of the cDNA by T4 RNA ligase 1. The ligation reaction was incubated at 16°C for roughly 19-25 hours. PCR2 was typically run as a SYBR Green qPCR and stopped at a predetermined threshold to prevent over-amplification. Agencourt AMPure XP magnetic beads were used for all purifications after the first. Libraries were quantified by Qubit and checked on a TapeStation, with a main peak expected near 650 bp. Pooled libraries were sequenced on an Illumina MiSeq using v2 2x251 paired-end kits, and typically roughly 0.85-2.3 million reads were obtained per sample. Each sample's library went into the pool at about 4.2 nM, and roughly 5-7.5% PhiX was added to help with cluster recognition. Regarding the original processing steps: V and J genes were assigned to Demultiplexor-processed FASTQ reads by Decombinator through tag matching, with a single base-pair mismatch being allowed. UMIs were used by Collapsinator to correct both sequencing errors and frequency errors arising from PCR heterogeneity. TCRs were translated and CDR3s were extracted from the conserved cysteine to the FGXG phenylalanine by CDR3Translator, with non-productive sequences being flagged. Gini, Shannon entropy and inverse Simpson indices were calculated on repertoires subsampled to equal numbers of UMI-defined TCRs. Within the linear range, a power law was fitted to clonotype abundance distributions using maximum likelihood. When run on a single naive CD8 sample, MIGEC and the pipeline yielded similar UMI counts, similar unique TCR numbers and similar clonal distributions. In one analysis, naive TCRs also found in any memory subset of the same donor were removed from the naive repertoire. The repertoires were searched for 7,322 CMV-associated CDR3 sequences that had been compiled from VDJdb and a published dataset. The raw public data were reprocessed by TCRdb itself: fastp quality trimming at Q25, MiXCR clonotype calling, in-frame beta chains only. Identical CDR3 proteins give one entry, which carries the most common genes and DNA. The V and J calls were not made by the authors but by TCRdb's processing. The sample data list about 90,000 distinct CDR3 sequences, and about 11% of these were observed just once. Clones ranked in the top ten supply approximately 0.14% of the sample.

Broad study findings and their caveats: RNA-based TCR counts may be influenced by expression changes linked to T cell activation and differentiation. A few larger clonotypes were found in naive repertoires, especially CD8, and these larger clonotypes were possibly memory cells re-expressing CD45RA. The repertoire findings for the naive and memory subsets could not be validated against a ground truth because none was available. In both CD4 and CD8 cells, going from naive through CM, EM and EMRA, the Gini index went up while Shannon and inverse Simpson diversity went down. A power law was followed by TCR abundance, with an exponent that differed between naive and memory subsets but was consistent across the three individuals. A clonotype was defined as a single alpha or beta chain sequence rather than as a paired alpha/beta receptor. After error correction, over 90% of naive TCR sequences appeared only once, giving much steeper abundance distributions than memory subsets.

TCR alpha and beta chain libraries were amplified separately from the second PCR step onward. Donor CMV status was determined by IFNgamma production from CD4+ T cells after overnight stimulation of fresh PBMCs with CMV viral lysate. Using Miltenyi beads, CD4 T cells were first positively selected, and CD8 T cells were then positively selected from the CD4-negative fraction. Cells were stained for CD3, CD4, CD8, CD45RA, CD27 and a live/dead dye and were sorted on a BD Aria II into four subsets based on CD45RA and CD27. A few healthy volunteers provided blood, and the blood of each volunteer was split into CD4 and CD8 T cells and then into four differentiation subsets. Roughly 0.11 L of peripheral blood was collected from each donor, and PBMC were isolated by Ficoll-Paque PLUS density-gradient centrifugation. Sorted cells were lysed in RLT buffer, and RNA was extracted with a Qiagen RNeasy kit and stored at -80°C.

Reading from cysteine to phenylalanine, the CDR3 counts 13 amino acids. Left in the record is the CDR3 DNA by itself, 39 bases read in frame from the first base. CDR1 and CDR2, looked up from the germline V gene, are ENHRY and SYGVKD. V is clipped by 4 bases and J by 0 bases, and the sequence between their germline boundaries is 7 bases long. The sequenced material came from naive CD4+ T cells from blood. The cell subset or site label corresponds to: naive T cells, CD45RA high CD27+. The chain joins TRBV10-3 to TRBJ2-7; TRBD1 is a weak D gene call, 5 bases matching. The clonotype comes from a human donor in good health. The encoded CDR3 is CAISGQHSYEQYF. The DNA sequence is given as TGTGCCATCAGTGGACAGCACTCCTACGAGCAGTACTTC.